One TCR beta chain is described in this entry. What it recognizes is unknown. These data originate in a study of T cell repertoires in cytomegalovirus infection. Study information: In public TCR beta signatures, there were indications of both CMV infection and matching HLA type. Study findings and constraints: Carriers of CMV plus the relevant HLA were identified by cumulative public TCR beta family frequency. Ex vivo, HLA-C-restricted CMV-specific TCR beta clonotypes prevailed over the rest of the response.

There are 16 residues in the CDR3. V was clipped by 6 bases and J by 5 bases, with 19 bases between them. Looked up from germline, CDR1 is WSHSY and CDR2 is SAAADI. One entry per CDR3 protein, called by TCRdb with MiXCR from the reads. The sample has 250,000 to 300,000 distinct CDR3 sequences; roughly 23% are singletons. The sample was PBMCs. The clonotype originates from a human donor in good health (CMV status not recorded). Some clones in this sample may be carry-over from other donors' samples. The J gene is TRBJ2-2, the V gene TRBV10-2; D possibly matches TRBD1 or TRBD2 (6 bases each). The CDR3 DNA reads as TGCGCCAGCAGACTAGCCAGGGGCGCGGGGACCGGGGAGCTGTTTTTT. Residues: CASRLARGAGTGELFF.